Included here is one T cell receptor (beta chain) sequence, with context. Antigen unknown. Germline values: CDR1 ENHRY, CDR2 SYGVKD. V was cut by 6 bases and J by 4 bases, with 13 bases left in between. This CDR3 is built from 14 residues. The sample is drawn from a study of T cell responses to AZD1222 COVID-19 vaccine. Study results and limitations: Close to half of all spike-specific TCRs reportedly target regions of the variants that are unmutated. White British people made up most donors, females outnumbered males, and clonal diversity was possibly underestimated.

TCRdb's table, derived via immunoSEQ multiplex PCR, lists solely in-frame clones and lacks some. The data contain approximately 120,000 clones, 87% of them singletons. The source material was peripheral blood, sampled on day 0 of AZD1222 vaccination. This receptor was taken from an adult in good health. The chain has TRBV10-3 and TRBJ1-3; a possible D gene is TRBD1 (5 bases). The CDR3 region is CAISGTQTGNTIYF. DNA of the CDR3: TGTGCCATCAGCGGGACGCAAACGGGAAACACCATATATTTT.